Listed below are T cell receptor beta chains from one sample, sequenced in a study of identical twins. TCRdb re-called the 5' RACE reads through MiXCR, storing one row per CDR3 protein. There are 240,000 or so distinct CDR3 sequences in the sample; 10% occur only once, and over 8% lies in the top ten. Sequencing was done on a sample of memory T cells sorted from blood. The receptors were sampled from a man in his fifties or sixties in good health. The CDR3 runs from the conserved cysteine through the conserved F or W. D genes are given only for firm matches. Some rows have no size entry. The others give once, few or many, or a class for an expanded clone.

TRBV7-2,TRBJ2-3,few,NA,TGTGCCAGCCAACCCTTTAGCGGTACTAGCACAGATACGCAGTATTTT,CASQPFSGTSTDTQYF
TRBV29-1,TRBJ2-2,many,NA,TGCAGCGTTGCATGGAGGGGGGTCACCGGGGAGCTGTTTTTT,CSVAWRGVTGELFF
TRBV30,TRBJ2-5,NA,TRBD1,TGTGCCTGTGAGCCGGGACAGGGGTTTGAGACCCAGTACTTC,CACEPGQGFETQYF
TRBV27,TRBJ2-7,NA,TRBD1,TGTGCCAGCAGGAGGTTCCGAGACAGGGCGCGAGAGCAGTACTTC,CASRRFRDRAREQYF
TRBV27,TRBJ2-2,many,NA,TGTGCCAGCAGTTTCCGAATAGGGAACACCGGGGAGCTGTTTTTT,CASSFRIGNTGELFF
TRBV12-3/TRBV12-4,TRBJ2-3,NA,TRBD2,TGTGCCAGCAGCTCCACTAGCGGGGGGGCAGCAGATACGCAGTATTTT,CASSSTSGGAADTQYF
TRBV4-3,TRBJ2-3,NA,NA,TGCGCCAGCAGCCATTCAATATTCTCCGCGGAAGATACGCAGTATTTT,CASSHSIFSAEDTQYF
TRBV20-1,TRBJ2-7,few,NA,TGCAGTGCTAGACCGGCAGACTACTTCTACGAGCAGTACTTC,CSARPADYFYEQYF
TRBV28,TRBJ2-5,few,NA,TGTGCCAGCAGTTTAGGGGCGCGGGGTGGGGCAGAGACCCAGTACTTC,CASSLGARGGAETQYF
TRBV29-1,TRBJ1-1,few,NA,TGCAGCGTTGCCTTGCGACGGCTAAACACTGAAGCTTTCTTT,CSVALRRLNTEAFF
TRBV12-3/TRBV12-4,TRBJ1-6,few,NA,TGTGCCAGCAGCAGAACAGGGTCCTATAATTCACCCCTCCACTTT,CASSRTGSYNSPLHF
TRBV6-2/TRBV6-3,TRBJ2-1,few,TRBD2,TGTGCCAGCAGTGGTCTAGCGGCCTTAAACAATGAGCAGTTCTTC,CASSGLAALNNEQFF